This T cell receptor (beta chain) was recovered during a study of early T cells in non-severe SARS-CoV-2 infection. Study in general: Sequencing input comprised bulk RNA from unsorted whole blood; chain pairing was not available.

This CDR3 spans 15 amino acids. V was cut by 8 bases and J by 2 bases, with 15 bases left in between. Unique molecular identifier tags were affixed to discrete cDNA molecules. TCRdb redid the calling of the 5' RACE reads with MiXCR, one entry per CDR3 protein. The table lists roughly 99,000 distinct CDR3 sequences, 11% of them singletons. This clonotype was detected many times. The antigen is unknown. Study findings and constraints: The matching step, a VDJdb search, favored anti-spike CD8 responses and missed private and CD4 specificities.

The material sequenced was whole blood. The TCR comes from an adult who was a healthcare worker with PCR-confirmed SARS-CoV-2 infection or an uninfected control (not recorded which). The chain has TRBV12-3 or TRBV12-4 and TRBJ1-4, with D perhaps matching TRBD1 (5 bases). The CDR3 is CASSDQGGTNEKLFF. Written as DNA, the CDR3 is TGTGCCAGCTCGGACCAGGGTGGCACTAATGAAAAACTGTTTTTT.